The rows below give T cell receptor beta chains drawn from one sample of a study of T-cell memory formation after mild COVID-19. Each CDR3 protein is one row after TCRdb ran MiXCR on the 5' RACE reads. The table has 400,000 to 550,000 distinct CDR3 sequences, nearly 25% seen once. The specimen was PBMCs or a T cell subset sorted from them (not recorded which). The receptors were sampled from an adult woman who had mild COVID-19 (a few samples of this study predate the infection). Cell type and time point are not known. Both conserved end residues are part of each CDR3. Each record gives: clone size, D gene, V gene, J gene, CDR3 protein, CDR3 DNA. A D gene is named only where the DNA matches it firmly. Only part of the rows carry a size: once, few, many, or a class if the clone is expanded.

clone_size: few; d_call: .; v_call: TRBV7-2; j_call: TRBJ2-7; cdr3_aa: CASSRDSRASYEQYF; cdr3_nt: TGTGCCAGCAGCCGCGACAGTAGGGCCTCCTACGAGCAGTACTTC
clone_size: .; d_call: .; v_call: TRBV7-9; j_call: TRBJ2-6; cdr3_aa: CASSSRVTLPPGANVLTF; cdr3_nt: TGTGCCAGCAGCTCCAGGGTTACCCTTCCTCCTGGGGCCAACGTCCTGACTTTC
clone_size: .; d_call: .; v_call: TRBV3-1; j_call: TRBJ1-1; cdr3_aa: CASSQGPYTEAFF; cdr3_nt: TGTGCCAGCAGCCAAGGGCCGTACACTGAAGCTTTCTTT
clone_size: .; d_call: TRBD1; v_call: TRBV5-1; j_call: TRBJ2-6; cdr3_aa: CASSFFSGGSGANVLTF; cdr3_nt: TGCGCCAGCAGCTTCTTCTCAGGGGGCTCTGGGGCCAACGTCCTGACTTTC
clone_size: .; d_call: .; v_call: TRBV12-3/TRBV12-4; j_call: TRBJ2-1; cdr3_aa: CASSFPGSNEQFF; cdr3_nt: TGTGCCAGCAGTTTTCCAGGATCCAATGAGCAGTTCTTC
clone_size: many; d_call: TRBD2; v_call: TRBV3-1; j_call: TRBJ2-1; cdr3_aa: CASSRLAGVSEQFF; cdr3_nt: TGTGCCAGCAGTCGACTAGCGGGAGTCAGTGAGCAGTTCTTC
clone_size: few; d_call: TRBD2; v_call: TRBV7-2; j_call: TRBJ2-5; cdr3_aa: CASSLEGLAGGPQETQYF; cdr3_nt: TGTGCCAGCAGCTTAGAGGGACTAGCGGGAGGGCCTCAGGAGACCCAGTACTTC
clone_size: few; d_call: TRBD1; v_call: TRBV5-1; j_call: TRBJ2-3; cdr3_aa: CASSAYPGQGAADTQYF; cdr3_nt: TGCGCCAGCAGCGCTTATCCGGGACAGGGTGCGGCAGATACGCAGTATTTT
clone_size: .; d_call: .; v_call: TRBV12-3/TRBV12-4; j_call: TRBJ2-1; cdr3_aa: CASSSRKEQFF; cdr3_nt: TGTGCCAGCAGTTCCCGTAAAGAGCAGTTCTTC
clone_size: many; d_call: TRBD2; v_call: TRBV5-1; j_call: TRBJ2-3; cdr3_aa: CASSFSSGRITDTQYF; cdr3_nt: TGCGCCAGCAGCTTTTCTAGCGGGAGGATTACAGATACGCAGTATTTT
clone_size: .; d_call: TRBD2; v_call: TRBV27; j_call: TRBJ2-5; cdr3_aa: CASSSQRDKETQYF; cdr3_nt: TGTGCCAGCAGTTCTCAGCGGGATAAAGAGACCCAGTACTTC
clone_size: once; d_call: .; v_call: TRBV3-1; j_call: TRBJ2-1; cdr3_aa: CASSQGRGRKNEQFF; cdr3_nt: TGTGCCAGCAGCCAAGGAAGAGGGAGAAAAAATGAGCAGTTCTTC
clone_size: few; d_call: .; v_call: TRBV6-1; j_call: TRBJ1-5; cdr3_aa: CASSEGFQPQHF; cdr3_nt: TGTGCCAGCAGTGAAGGGTTTCAGCCCCAGCATTTT
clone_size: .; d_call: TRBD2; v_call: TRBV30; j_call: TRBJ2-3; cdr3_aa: CASSSGGTTDTQYF; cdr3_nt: TGTGCCAGCTCTAGCGGGGGCACCACAGATACGCAGTATTTT
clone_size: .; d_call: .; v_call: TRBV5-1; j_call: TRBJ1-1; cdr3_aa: CASSFRQNTEAFF; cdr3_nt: TGCGCCAGCAGCTTCCGACAGAACACTGAAGCTTTCTTT
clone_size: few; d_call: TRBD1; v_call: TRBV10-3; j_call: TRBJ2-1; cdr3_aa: CAIRGQGAYNEQFF; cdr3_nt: TGTGCCATCAGGGGACAGGGTGCCTACAATGAGCAGTTCTTC
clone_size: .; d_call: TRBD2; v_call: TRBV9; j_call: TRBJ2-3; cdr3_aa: CASSALAGGYTDTQYF; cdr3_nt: TGTGCCAGCAGCGCACTAGCGGGGGGGTACACAGATACGCAGTATTTT
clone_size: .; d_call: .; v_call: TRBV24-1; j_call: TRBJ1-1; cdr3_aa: CATSGVLNTEAFF; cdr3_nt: TGTGCCACCAGTGGAGTTTTGAACACTGAAGCTTTCTTT
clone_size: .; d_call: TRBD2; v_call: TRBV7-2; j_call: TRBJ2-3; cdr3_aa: CASSFGGVGPDTQYF; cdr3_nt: TGTGCCAGCAGCTTCGGGGGGGTGGGTCCAGATACGCAGTATTTT
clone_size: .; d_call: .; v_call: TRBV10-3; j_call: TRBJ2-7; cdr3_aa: CASETSPSGSNEQYF; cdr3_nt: TGTGCCTCCGAGACCAGCCCTTCTGGATCGAACGAGCAGTACTTC
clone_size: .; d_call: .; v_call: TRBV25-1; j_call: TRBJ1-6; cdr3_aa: CASSGPVGNSPLHF; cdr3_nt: TGTGCCAGCAGTGGGCCCGTGGGTAATTCACCCCTCCACTTT
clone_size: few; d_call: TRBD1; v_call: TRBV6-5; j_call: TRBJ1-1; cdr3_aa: CASSYDRGIMNTEAFF; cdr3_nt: TGTGCCAGCAGTTACGACAGGGGGATCATGAACACTGAAGCTTTCTTT
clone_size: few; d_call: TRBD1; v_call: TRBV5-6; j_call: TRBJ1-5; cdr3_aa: CASSKDRGYQPQHF; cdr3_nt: TGTGCCAGCAGCAAGGACAGGGGCTATCAGCCCCAGCATTTT
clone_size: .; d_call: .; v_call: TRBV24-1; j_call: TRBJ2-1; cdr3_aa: CATSGLDIGRNEQFF; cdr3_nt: TGTGCCACCAGTGGTCTGGACATCGGTAGGAATGAGCAGTTCTTC
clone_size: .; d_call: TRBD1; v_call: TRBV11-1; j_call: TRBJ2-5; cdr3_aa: CASSRTGGAGTQYF; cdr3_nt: TGTGCCAGCAGCCGGACAGGGGGCGCCGGGACCCAGTACTTC
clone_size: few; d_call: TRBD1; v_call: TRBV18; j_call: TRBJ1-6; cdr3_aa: CASSPDRLSPLHF; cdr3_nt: TGTGCCAGCTCACCGGACAGGCTTTCACCCCTCCACTTT
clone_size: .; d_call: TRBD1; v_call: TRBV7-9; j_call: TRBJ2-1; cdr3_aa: CASSPGTRDRGHSEQFF; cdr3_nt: TGTGCCAGCAGCCCCGGTACCCGGGACAGGGGGCACAGTGAGCAGTTCTTC
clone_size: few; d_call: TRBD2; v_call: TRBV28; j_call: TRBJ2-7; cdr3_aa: CASSLGAGGIYEQYF; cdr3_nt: TGTGCCAGCAGTTTAGGAGCGGGGGGAATCTACGAGCAGTACTTC
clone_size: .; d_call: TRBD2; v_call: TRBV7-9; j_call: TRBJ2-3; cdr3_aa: CASSPLGTSGGQSTDTQYF; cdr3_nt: TGTGCCAGCAGCCCTCTCGGGACTAGCGGGGGGCAATCCACAGATACGCAGTATTTT
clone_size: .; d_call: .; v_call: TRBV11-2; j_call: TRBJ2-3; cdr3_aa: CASSLASATDTQYF; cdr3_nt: TGTGCCAGCAGCTTAGCCTCGGCCACAGATACGCAGTATTTT
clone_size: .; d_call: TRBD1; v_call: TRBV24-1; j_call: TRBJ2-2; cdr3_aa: CATSDPASTGPAGELFF; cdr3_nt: TGTGCCACCAGTGACCCCGCTTCGACAGGGCCCGCCGGGGAGCTGTTTTTT
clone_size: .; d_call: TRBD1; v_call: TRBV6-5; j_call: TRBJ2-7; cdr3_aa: CASHRQGDTYEQYF; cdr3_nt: TGTGCCAGCCACAGACAGGGGGACACCTACGAGCAGTACTTC
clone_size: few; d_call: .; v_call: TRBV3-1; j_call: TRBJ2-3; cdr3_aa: CASSQGTGTSTDTQYF; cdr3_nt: TGTGCCAGCAGCCAAGGCACCGGGACTAGCACAGATACGCAGTATTTT
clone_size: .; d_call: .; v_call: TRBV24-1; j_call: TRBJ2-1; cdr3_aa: CATSDLGEGANNEQFF; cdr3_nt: TGTGCCACCAGTGATTTGGGGGAGGGGGCTAACAATGAGCAGTTCTTC
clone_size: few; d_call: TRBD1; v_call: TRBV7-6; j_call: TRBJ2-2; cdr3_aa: CASSPGGATNTGELFF; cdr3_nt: TGTGCCAGCAGCCCAGGGGGCGCAACGAACACCGGGGAGCTGTTTTTT
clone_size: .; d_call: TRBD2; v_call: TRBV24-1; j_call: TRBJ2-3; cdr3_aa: CATAAGTSGSGARDTQYF; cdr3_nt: TGTGCCACCGCCGCCGGGACTAGCGGGAGTGGGGCTCGGGATACGCAGTATTTT
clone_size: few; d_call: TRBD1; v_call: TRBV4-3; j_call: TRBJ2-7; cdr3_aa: CASSPMAGGSYEQYF; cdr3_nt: TGCGCCAGCAGCCCAATGGCAGGGGGATCCTACGAGCAGTACTTC
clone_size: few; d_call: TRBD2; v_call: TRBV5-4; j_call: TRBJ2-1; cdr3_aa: CASSLESGGYNEQFF; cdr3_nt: TGTGCCAGCAGCTTGGAGAGCGGGGGGTACAATGAGCAGTTCTTC
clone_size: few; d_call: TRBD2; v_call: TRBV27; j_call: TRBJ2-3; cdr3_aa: CASSERESTDTQYF; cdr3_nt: TGTGCCAGCAGTGAGCGGGAGAGCACAGATACGCAGTATTTT
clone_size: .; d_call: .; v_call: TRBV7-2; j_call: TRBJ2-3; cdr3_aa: CASSTGTDRYGEYF; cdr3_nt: TGTGCCAGCAGCACCGGGACTGATAGATACGGGGAGTATTTT
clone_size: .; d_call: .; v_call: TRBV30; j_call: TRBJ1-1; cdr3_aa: CAWSVGNTEAFF; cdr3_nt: TGTGCCTGGAGTGTCGGGAACACTGAAGCTTTCTTT
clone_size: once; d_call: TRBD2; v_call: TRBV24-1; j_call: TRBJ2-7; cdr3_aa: CATSEDGTSGKYEQYF; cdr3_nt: TGTGCCACCAGTGAAGACGGGACTAGCGGGAAGTACGAGCAGTACTTC
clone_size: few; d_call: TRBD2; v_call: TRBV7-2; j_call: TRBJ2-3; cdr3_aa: CASSTRTSGADTQYF; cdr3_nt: TGTGCCAGCAGCACACGGACTAGCGGCGCAGATACGCAGTATTTT
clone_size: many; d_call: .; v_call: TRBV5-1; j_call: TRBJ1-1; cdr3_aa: CASTPGVGTEAFF; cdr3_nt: TGCGCCAGCACCCCCGGGGTAGGCACTGAAGCTTTCTTT
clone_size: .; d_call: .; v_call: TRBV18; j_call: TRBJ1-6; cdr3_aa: CASSPPGNPRNSPLHF; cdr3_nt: TGTGCCAGCTCACCTCCAGGAAATCCTCGTAATTCACCCCTCCACTTT
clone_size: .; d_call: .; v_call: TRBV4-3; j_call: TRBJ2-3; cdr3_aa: CASSRRWGEVPLRSTDTQYF; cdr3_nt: TGCGCCAGCAGCCGTCGGTGGGGGGAGGTTCCCCTTAGAAGTACAGATACGCAGTATTTT
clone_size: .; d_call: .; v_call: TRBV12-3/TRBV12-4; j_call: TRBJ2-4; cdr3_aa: CASSTLTAAKNIQYF; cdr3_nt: TGTGCCAGCAGTACCCTAACAGCAGCCAAAAACATTCAGTACTTC
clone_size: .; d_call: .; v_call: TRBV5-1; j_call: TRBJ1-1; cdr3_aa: CASSVSPLTVNTEAFF; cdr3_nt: TGCGCCAGCAGCGTAAGCCCCCTAACAGTGAACACTGAAGCTTTCTTT
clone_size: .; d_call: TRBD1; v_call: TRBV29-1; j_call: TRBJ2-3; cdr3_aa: CSVGRQGAPTATQYF; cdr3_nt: TGCAGCGTCGGGAGACAGGGGGCCCCCACCGCCACGCAGTATTTT
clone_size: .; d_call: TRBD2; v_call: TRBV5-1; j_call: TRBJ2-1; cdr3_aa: CASSPGLAGGENYNEQFF; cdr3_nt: TGCGCCAGCAGCCCCGGACTAGCGGGAGGGGAAAACTACAATGAGCAGTTCTTC
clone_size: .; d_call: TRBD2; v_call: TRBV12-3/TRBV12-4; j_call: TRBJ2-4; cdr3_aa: CASNRGSSGRAENIQYF; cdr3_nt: TGTGCCAGTAATAGGGGATCTAGCGGGAGGGCCGAAAACATTCAGTACTTC
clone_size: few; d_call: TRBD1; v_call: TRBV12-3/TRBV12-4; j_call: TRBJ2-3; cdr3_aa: CASRPWDSSTDTQYF; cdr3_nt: TGTGCCAGCAGGCCCTGGGACAGCAGCACAGATACGCAGTATTTT
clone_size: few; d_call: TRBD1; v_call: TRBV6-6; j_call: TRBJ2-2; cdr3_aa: CASSYPTGYSGELFF; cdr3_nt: TGTGCCAGCAGTTACCCGACAGGGTATTCCGGGGAGCTGTTTTTT
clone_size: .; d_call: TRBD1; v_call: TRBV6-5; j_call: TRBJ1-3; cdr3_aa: CASSSTSQGDGYTIYF; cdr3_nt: TGTGCCAGCAGCTCAACCTCTCAGGGGGACGGATACACCATATATTTT
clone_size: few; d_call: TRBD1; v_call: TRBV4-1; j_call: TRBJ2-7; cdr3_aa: CASSQDRRGTGSEQYF; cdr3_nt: TGCGCCAGCAGCCAAGATCGAAGAGGGACAGGTTCCGAGCAGTACTTC
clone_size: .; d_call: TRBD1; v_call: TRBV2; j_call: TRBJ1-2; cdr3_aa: CASREGADYGYTF; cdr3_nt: TGTGCCAGCAGGGAGGGGGCGGACTATGGCTACACCTTC
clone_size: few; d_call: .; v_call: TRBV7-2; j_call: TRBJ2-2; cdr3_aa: CASSLAQTNTGELFF; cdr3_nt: TGTGCCAGCAGCTTAGCCCAAACGAACACCGGGGAGCTGTTTTTT
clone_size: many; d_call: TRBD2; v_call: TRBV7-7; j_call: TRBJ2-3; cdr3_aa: CASSRTSGRTDTQYF; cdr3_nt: TGTGCTAGCAGTCGGACTAGCGGGAGGACAGATACGCAGTATTTT
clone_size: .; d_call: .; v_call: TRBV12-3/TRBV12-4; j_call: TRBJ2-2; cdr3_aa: CASSLLGGGELFF; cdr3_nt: TGTGCCAGCAGTCTCTTAGGAGGCGGGGAGCTGTTTTTT
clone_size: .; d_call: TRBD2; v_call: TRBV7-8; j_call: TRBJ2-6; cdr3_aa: CASSHLAGGLLGANVLTF; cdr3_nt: TGTGCCAGCAGCCACCTAGCGGGGGGGCTTCTTGGGGCCAACGTCCTGACTTTC